This TCR beta chain was recovered during a study of OX40 agonist ivuxolimab in advanced cancers. As for the study more broadly: Ivuxolimab was a fully human IgG2 agonistic monoclonal antibody targeting the costimulatory receptor OX40 (CD134). Intravenous ivuxolimab was administered to patients every 2 weeks at six dose levels: 0.01, 0.1, 0.3, 1.5, 3 and 10 mg/kg. Peripheral TCRbeta sequencing was intended to test whether TCR sequence diversity was altered and clonal T-cell expansion was caused by ivuxolimab. Partial responses occurred in three dose-escalation patients, of whom one had hepatocellular carcinoma and two had cutaneous melanoma. Patients were allowed to have had prior anti-PD-1, anti-PD-L1 or anti-CTLA-4 therapy, and about 40% of the dose-escalation patients had been treated with checkpoint inhibitors. The paper describes the monotherapy dose-escalation part (N ≈ 51 patients) of the phase I trial of ivuxolimab. Of the approximately 50 dose-escalation patients, hepatocellular carcinoma was present in around 20, melanoma in roughly 15, renal cell carcinoma in 9 and head and neck cancer in 9. The dose-escalation cohort was over 70% male with a mean age of roughly 62 years, ranging from roughly 20 to 85. Findings and caveats that apply to the study as a whole: Low levels of normalized T-cell clonal expansion were also seen in some patients who did not respond. At doses from 0.1 to 3.0 mg/kg, clonal expansion was seen in both CD4+ and CD8+ blood T cells between baseline and week 6. In the 0.1-3.0 mg/kg groups, partial responders had among the lowest normalized peripheral clonal expansion, particularly in CD8+ T cells. On average, CD8+ T cells showed more expanded clones than CD4+ T cells after ivuxolimab. The antigen specificity of the clonally expanded peripheral T cells was not determined.

This clone was seen a few times. Which antigen it targets is not known. Base qualities are missing; no much larger clone stands one base away. For CDR1 and CDR2, the germline V gene lists LGHNA and YSLEER. V and J are truncated by 0 bases and 4 bases respectively, leaving an intervening sequence of 14 bases. The CDR3 covers 16 residues, taking in both the cysteine and the phenylalanine. The read is trimmed to its CDR3 DNA, 48 bases read in frame from base 1. The trial excluded patients who had a history of autoimmune disease or who were on systemic immunosuppression. Peripheral blood for TCR sequencing was collected from all dose cohorts at baseline, on cycle 4 day 1, and on cycle 7 day 1. Samples were obtained from an open-label, multicenter, first-in-human phase I dose-escalation trial of ivuxolimab. Adults with locally advanced or metastatic melanoma, renal cell carcinoma, hepatocellular carcinoma or head and neck squamous cell carcinoma were enrolled in the trial. CD4+ and CD8+ T cells were sorted separately from peripheral blood before TCR sequencing.

For sequencing of the TCRbeta CDR3 region, genomic DNA was extracted from the sorted cells. The immunoSEQ Assay was used for sequencing of TCRbeta CDR3 regions. TCRdb mirrors the immuneACCESS table, restricted to in-frame sequences. Some clones are absent from its copies; in checked studies, under half trace to an unresolved V gene, and the reason for the others is unknown. The sample contains 77,000 or so clones, approximately 85% of them found a single time. Clones ranked in the top ten supply roughly 2.2% of the sample. The starting material was CD4+ or CD8+ T cells sorted from blood, obtained in a trial of the OX40 agonist ivuxolimab. This TCR derives from an adult with an advanced solid tumor such as melanoma, head and neck, liver or kidney cancer. This sequence uses TRBV4-3 and TRBJ2-3; possibly the D gene is TRBD1, per 6 matching bases. The CDR3: CASSQDKGGSSDTQYF. The DNA is TGCGCCAGCAGCCAAGATAAAGGGGGATCGTCAGATACGCAGTATTTT.